Presented here are 4 T cell receptor beta chains from one specimen sequenced in a study of blood T cell repertoires in COVID-19. Clones were read by immunoSEQ multiplex PCR, and TCRdb kept only the in-frame ones, dropping some. This sample has 100,000 to 150,000 clones, with roughly 74% found just once. The specimen sequenced was peripheral blood. These receptors were obtained from a man aged 60-69 years with acute or convalescent COVID-19.

A single count supports this clone. V and J are TRBV12-3 or TRBV12-4 and TRBJ2-1; no firm D call. V was pared by 0 bases and J by 7 bases, with 7 bases between. The CDR3 spans 13 residues. The CDR3 DNA reads as TGTGCCAGCAGTTTAGCGGTCGGGAATGAGCAGTTCTTC. Its protein product is CASSLAVGNEQFF.

The V call is TRBV5-1, the J call TRBJ2-7; a possible D gene is TRBD1 (7 bases). The CDR3 consists of 16 residues. Trimming cost V 0 bases and J 1 base, with 14 bases left between them. Germline assignment: CDR1 SGHRS and CDR2 YFSETQ. The CDR3 DNA reads TGCGCCAGCAGCTTGGGGAGGGGGCTTATGTCCTACGAGCAGTACTTC. Encoded protein: CASSLGRGLMSYEQYF.

The chain joins TRBV7-3 to TRBJ2-3; 10 nucleotides line up with TRBD2. The J segment lost 9 bases and the V segment lost 5 bases, leaving 14 bases of the junction unmatched. The CDR3 is made up of 16 amino acids. The V gene's germline CDR1 is SGHTA and CDR2 FQGTGA. The CDR3 DNA sequence: TGTGCCAGCAGCGCAACCTATAGCGGGAGGACAGGGACGCAGTATTTT. Its protein product is CASSATYSGRTGTQYF.

The V gene is TRBV5-1, the J gene TRBJ1-3; no firm D call. Germline values: CDR1 SGHRS, CDR2 YFSETQ. The CDR3 is 15 residues long. Between the trimmed V and J ends, which lost 2 bases and 0 bases, there was a span of 9 bases. CDR3 residues: CASSLPRDSGNTIYF. The CDR3 bases are TGCGCCAGCAGCTTACCACGGGACTCTGGAAACACCATATATTTT.